This T cell receptor (beta chain) was identified during a study of Tregs in tolerant kidney transplant recipients. Study-wide results and limits: Tregs expanded with activated donor B cells seemed most donor-specific.

Comments on this clone: Its antigen is not known.

Germline V CDR1 and CDR2: SGHTA, FQGNSA. Trimming removed 1 base at V and 3 bases at J, with 10 bases between. The CDR3 has 14 residues. Repertoires were generated with immunoSEQ multiplex PCR, while TCRdb's copy carries only in-frame clones and drops some. The sample lists under 20,000 clones; approximately 80% were seen once. The sequenced sample was Tregs from blood. This TCR came from a human donor in good health. The J gene is TRBJ2-7, the V gene TRBV7-2; tentatively, D is TRBD1 (5 bases). For the CDR3, the DNA is TGTGCCAGCAGCTTAGGACAGTGGGGCTACGAGCAGTACTTC. Translation: CASSLGQWGYEQYF.